This entry is about one TCR beta chain. The authors' processing: How many nucleated cells were present was estimated from reference gene primer amplification. Sequenced by immunoSEQ multiplex PCR; TCRdb stores in-frame clones only, minus some. V, J and clone size derive from that table, while D and trimming were established from the DNA sequence. The sample has a few hundred thousand clones, around 81% seen once. These data originate in a study of blood T cell repertoires in COVID-19. Background on the study: From the United States, Italy and Spain came samples of acute and convalescent COVID-19. In each case, the material was cDNA or gDNA derived from T cells, B-cell-depleted T cells, or PBMCs.

V gave up 5 bases and J gave up 5 bases, with 16 bases separating them. Germline V lookup: CDR1 MNHEY, CDR2 SMNVEV (reference sequence). CDR3 length: 15 residues. Material for sequencing was peripheral blood. V is TRBV27 and J is TRBJ2-1; tentatively, D is TRBD2 (6 bases). The origin of this receptor is a woman under 40 who had recovered from COVID-19. The CDR3 loop is CASSLGTPMNNEQFF. CDR3 in DNA: TGTGCCAGCAGTCTCGGGACTCCGATGAACAATGAGCAGTTCTTC.